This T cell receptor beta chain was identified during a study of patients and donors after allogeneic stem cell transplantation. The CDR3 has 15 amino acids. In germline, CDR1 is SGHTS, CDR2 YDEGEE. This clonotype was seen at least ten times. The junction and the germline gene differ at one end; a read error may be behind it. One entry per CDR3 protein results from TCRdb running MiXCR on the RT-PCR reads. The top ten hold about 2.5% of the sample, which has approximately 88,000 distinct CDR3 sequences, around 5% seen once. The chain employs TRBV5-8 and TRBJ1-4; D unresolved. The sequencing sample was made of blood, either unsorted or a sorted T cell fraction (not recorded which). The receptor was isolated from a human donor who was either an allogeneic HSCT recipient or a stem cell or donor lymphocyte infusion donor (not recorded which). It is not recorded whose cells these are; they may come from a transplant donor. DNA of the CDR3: TGTGCCAGCAGCTTGGGTCGGGGATCTAAGGAAAAACTGTTTTTT. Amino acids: CASSLGRGSKEKLFF.